This T cell receptor (beta chain) was sequenced in a study of early T cells in non-severe SARS-CoV-2 infection. From germline, CDR1 is MNHEY and CDR2 SVGEGT. The CDR3 is made up of 14 amino acids. The V segment lost 6 bases and the J segment 2 bases; nucleotides outside the gene matches: 0. TCRdb re-called the 5' RACE reads through MiXCR, storing one row per CDR3 protein. Found here are fewer than 80,000 distinct CDR3 sequences, roughly 9.5% of them singletons; the top ten hold 5.9%. This chain connects TRBV6-2 or TRBV6-3 to TRBJ2-1, with 11 bases identical to TRBD2. This TCR was recovered from an adult who was a healthcare worker with PCR-confirmed SARS-CoV-2 infection or an uninfected control (not recorded which). Sequenced: whole blood. The CDR3 coding sequence is TGTGCCAGCAGGACTAGCGGGGCCTACAATGAGCAGTTCTTC. Its protein product is CASRTSGAYNEQFF.